The rows below give T cell receptor beta chains drawn from one sample of a study of blood T cell repertoires in COVID-19. The assay was immunoSEQ multiplex PCR, and TCRdb's table has in-frame clones only and misses some. The sample comprises approximately 170,000 clones, roughly 90% of which are singletons, and 4% rests with the top ten. Input material: peripheral blood. The receptors originated from a woman aged 70-85 years with acute or convalescent COVID-19. The CDR3 runs from the conserved cysteine through the conserved F or W. The D gene is left open where the match is weak. Clone size is not always given. Where it is, it says once, few, many or a class for expanded clones.

CDR3 protein: CASSLALGQPQHF
CDR3 DNA: TGTGCCAGCAGCTTAGCTCTAGGTCAGCCCCAGCATTTT
clone size: -
V gene: TRBV7-8
D gene: -
J gene: TRBJ1-5

CDR3 protein: CASSLDRATGPYNSPLHF
CDR3 DNA: TGTGCCAGCAGCTTAGATCGTGCGACAGGGCCCTATAATTCACCCCTCCACTTT
clone size: -
V gene: TRBV7-2
D gene: TRBD1
J gene: TRBJ1-6

CDR3 protein: CSVEVGLSHGGAFF
CDR3 DNA: TGCAGCGTTGAAGTAGGACTGTCCCATGGCGGAGCTTTCTTT
clone size: -
V gene: TRBV29-1
D gene: -
J gene: TRBJ1-1

CDR3 protein: CASSPGQDIQPQHF
CDR3 DNA: TGTGCCAGCAGCCCAGGACAGGACATTCAGCCCCAGCATTTT
clone size: -
V gene: TRBV6-5
D gene: TRBD1
J gene: TRBJ1-5

CDR3 protein: CASSYVGGNSNQPQHF
CDR3 DNA: TGTGCCAGCAGCTACGTAGGGGGCAATAGCAATCAGCCCCAGCATTTT
clone size: -
V gene: TRBV7-2
D gene: TRBD1
J gene: TRBJ1-5

CDR3 protein: CAWRDTYRAGTEAFF
CDR3 DNA: TGTGCCTGGAGGGATACTTACAGGGCGGGCACTGAAGCTTTCTTT
clone size: few
V gene: TRBV30
D gene: -
J gene: TRBJ1-1

CDR3 protein: CASRPGQVSNQPQHF
CDR3 DNA: TGTGCCAGCAGACCGGGACAGGTGTCCAATCAGCCCCAGCATTTT
clone size: -
V gene: TRBV27
D gene: TRBD1
J gene: TRBJ1-5

CDR3 protein: CATSSGTGREKTQYF
CDR3 DNA: TGTGCCACCAGCAGTGGGACAGGGCGGGAGAAGACCCAGTACTTC
clone size: once
V gene: TRBV15
D gene: TRBD1
J gene: TRBJ2-5

CDR3 protein: CASQTGWGNQPQHF
CDR3 DNA: TGTGCCAGCCAGACAGGGTGGGGGAATCAGCCCCAGCATTTT
clone size: -
V gene: TRBV6-5
D gene: TRBD1
J gene: TRBJ1-5

CDR3 protein: CASSSPGLASSYNEQFF
CDR3 DNA: TGTGCCAGCAGTTCGCCGGGACTAGCGAGCTCCTACAATGAGCAGTTCTTC
clone size: -
V gene: TRBV28
D gene: TRBD2
J gene: TRBJ2-1

CDR3 protein: CASSRWGTGNYGYTF
CDR3 DNA: TGTGCCAGCAGCCGATGGGGAACAGGGAACTATGGCTACACCTTC
clone size: -
V gene: TRBV6-5
D gene: -
J gene: TRBJ1-2

CDR3 protein: CASSYHPRYYEQYF
CDR3 DNA: TGTGCCAGCAGTTACCATCCTAGGTACTACGAGCAGTACTTC
clone size: few
V gene: TRBV28
D gene: -
J gene: TRBJ2-7

CDR3 protein: CASSPRGLEAGNIQYF
CDR3 DNA: TGTGCCAGCAGCCCTAGGGGACTAGAGGCTGGAAACATTCAGTACTTC
clone size: -
V gene: TRBV4-2
D gene: TRBD2
J gene: TRBJ2-4

CDR3 protein: CASSLEFAPGESEQYF
CDR3 DNA: TGTGCCAGCAGCTTAGAATTCGCCCCGGGGGAGAGCGAGCAGTACTTC
clone size: -
V gene: TRBV11-2
D gene: -
J gene: TRBJ2-7

CDR3 protein: CASSLASGGINGAQYF
CDR3 DNA: TGCGCCAGCAGCTTGGCTAGCGGGGGAATCAACGGGGCGCAGTATTTT
clone size: -
V gene: TRBV5-1
D gene: TRBD2
J gene: TRBJ2-3

CDR3 protein: CASSQGFGRSRGETYEQYF
CDR3 DNA: TGTGCCAGCAGCCAAGGATTTGGGAGGAGTCGGGGGGAGACCTACGAGCAGTACTTC
clone size: -
V gene: TRBV4-2
D gene: TRBD2
J gene: TRBJ2-7

CDR3 protein: CASSPSWGEKQFF
CDR3 DNA: TGTGCCAGCAGCCCTTCTTGGGGGGAGAAGCAGTTCTTC
clone size: once
V gene: TRBV9
D gene: -
J gene: TRBJ2-1

CDR3 protein: CASSPPGVETQYF
CDR3 DNA: TGTGCCAGCAGCCCCCCGGGGGTGGAGACCCAGTACTTC
clone size: -
V gene: TRBV7-2
D gene: -
J gene: TRBJ2-5

CDR3 protein: CASSYPGQHGDEQFF
CDR3 DNA: TGTGCCAGCAGTTACCCGGGACAGCACGGGGATGAGCAGTTCTTC
clone size: few
V gene: TRBV6-5
D gene: TRBD1
J gene: TRBJ2-1

CDR3 protein: CASSQNLAAYF
CDR3 DNA: TGCGCCAGCAGTCAAAACCTGGCTGCGTACTTC
clone size: once
V gene: TRBV10-2
D gene: -
J gene: TRBJ2-5

CDR3 protein: CSVEAVPFSNEQFF
CDR3 DNA: TGCAGCGTTGAAGCGGTGCCTTTCTCCAATGAGCAGTTCTTC
clone size: -
V gene: TRBV29-1
D gene: -
J gene: TRBJ2-1

CDR3 protein: CASRQGPNTEAFF
CDR3 DNA: TGTGCCAGCCGACAGGGGCCGAACACTGAAGCTTTCTTT
clone size: -
V gene: TRBV6-5
D gene: TRBD1
J gene: TRBJ1-1

CDR3 protein: CASSRQGLGGNTIYF
CDR3 DNA: TGTGCCAGCTCCCGACAGGGGCTGGGGGGAAACACCATATATTTT
clone size: -
V gene: TRBV7-2
D gene: TRBD1
J gene: TRBJ1-3

CDR3 protein: CASSPPGGVGTDTQYF
CDR3 DNA: TGTGCCAGCAGCCCCCCGGGGGGGGTTGGCACAGATACGCAGTATTTT
clone size: -
V gene: TRBV28
D gene: TRBD2
J gene: TRBJ2-3

CDR3 protein: CASSVDRVAFF
CDR3 DNA: TGTGCCAGCAGCGTGGACAGGGTTGCTTTCTTT
clone size: -
V gene: TRBV2
D gene: TRBD1
J gene: TRBJ1-1

CDR3 protein: CASSATLGTAQETQYF
CDR3 DNA: TGTGCCAGCAGCGCCACCCTGGGGACAGCACAAGAGACCCAGTACTTC
clone size: -
V gene: TRBV9
D gene: TRBD1
J gene: TRBJ2-5

CDR3 protein: CASSLRRQGDEKLFF
CDR3 DNA: TGTGCCAGCAGCCTTCGCCGGCAAGGGGATGAAAAACTGTTTTTT
clone size: -
V gene: TRBV4-2
D gene: -
J gene: TRBJ1-4

CDR3 protein: CSASHQGGNEQYF
CDR3 DNA: TGCAGTGCTAGTCACCAGGGAGGTAACGAGCAGTACTTC
clone size: -
V gene: TRBV20-1
D gene: -
J gene: TRBJ2-7

CDR3 protein: CATSDSPEDEQFF
CDR3 DNA: TGTGCCACCAGTGATTCCCCCGAGGATGAGCAGTTCTTC
clone size: -
V gene: TRBV24-1
D gene: -
J gene: TRBJ2-1

CDR3 protein: CASSSSLPGGEKLFF
CDR3 DNA: TGCGCCAGCAGCTCATCACTTCCCGGGGGTGAAAAACTGTTTTTT
clone size: -
V gene: TRBV4-3
D gene: -
J gene: TRBJ1-4

CDR3 protein: CASTLTGSYNEQFF
CDR3 DNA: TGTGCCAGCACATTGACGGGCTCCTACAATGAGCAGTTCTTC
clone size: -
V gene: TRBV18
D gene: -
J gene: TRBJ2-1

CDR3 protein: CATSDSEDRDLYGYTF
CDR3 DNA: TGTGCCACCAGTGATAGCGAGGACAGGGACCTCTATGGCTACACCTTC
clone size: -
V gene: TRBV24-1
D gene: TRBD1
J gene: TRBJ1-2

CDR3 protein: CASSLKGATNTQYF
CDR3 DNA: TGTGCCAGCAGCTTGAAGGGGGCAACAAATACGCAGTATTTT
clone size: once
V gene: TRBV5-6
D gene: TRBD1
J gene: TRBJ2-3

CDR3 protein: CASSRTGATGELFF
CDR3 DNA: TGTGCCAGCAGCCGGACAGGGGCCACCGGGGAGCTGTTTTTT
clone size: -
V gene: TRBV6-2/TRBV6-3
D gene: TRBD1
J gene: TRBJ2-2

CDR3 protein: CASATSGIQETQYF
CDR3 DNA: TGCGCCAGCGCGACTAGCGGGATTCAAGAGACCCAGTACTTC
clone size: -
V gene: TRBV5-1
D gene: TRBD2
J gene: TRBJ2-5

CDR3 protein: CASSLGQGRVYEQYF
CDR3 DNA: TGTGCCAGCAGCTTAGGGCAGGGGCGAGTGTACGAGCAGTACTTC
clone size: -
V gene: TRBV7-2
D gene: -
J gene: TRBJ2-7

CDR3 protein: CASSLRRGTLSYSYGYTF
CDR3 DNA: TGTGCCAGCAGTTTACGGCGGGGTACACTATCATACTCCTATGGCTACACCTTC
clone size: -
V gene: TRBV28
D gene: -
J gene: TRBJ1-2

CDR3 protein: CASSLRDFNTEAFF
CDR3 DNA: TGTGCCAGCAGCCTCCGGGACTTTAACACTGAAGCTTTCTTT
clone size: once
V gene: TRBV7-8
D gene: -
J gene: TRBJ1-1

CDR3 protein: CAVTAGANEKLFF
CDR3 DNA: TGTGCCGTAACGGCAGGGGCTAATGAAAAACTGTTTTTT
clone size: few
V gene: TRBV10-3
D gene: -
J gene: TRBJ1-4

CDR3 protein: CASTGGPNTEAFF
CDR3 DNA: TGTGCCAGCACCGGGGGACCGAACACTGAAGCTTTCTTT
clone size: -
V gene: TRBV5-6
D gene: -
J gene: TRBJ1-1

CDR3 protein: CASSQRGNGYTF
CDR3 DNA: TGTGCCAGCAGCCAACGGGGGAATGGCTACACCTTC
clone size: -
V gene: TRBV3-1/TRBV3-2
D gene: -
J gene: TRBJ1-2

CDR3 protein: CASSLMTGNTEAFF
CDR3 DNA: TGTGCCAGCAGTCTGATGACAGGGAACACTGAAGCTTTCTTT
clone size: -
V gene: TRBV6-6
D gene: -
J gene: TRBJ1-1

CDR3 protein: CATSRGLRTEAFF
CDR3 DNA: TGTGCCACCAGCAGAGGGCTTCGAACTGAAGCTTTCTTT
clone size: -
V gene: TRBV27
D gene: -
J gene: TRBJ1-1

CDR3 protein: CASSPLSGLYGYTF
CDR3 DNA: TGTGCCAGCTCACCTCTGTCAGGCCTCTATGGCTACACCTTC
clone size: -
V gene: TRBV18
D gene: -
J gene: TRBJ1-2

CDR3 protein: CASSSVEQYF
CDR3 DNA: TGTGCCAGCAGTTCTGTTGAGCAGTACTTC
clone size: once
V gene: TRBV28
D gene: -
J gene: TRBJ2-7

CDR3 protein: CASSPRGGVGDEQFF
CDR3 DNA: TGCGCCAGCAGCCCCCGAGGGGGTGTTGGGGATGAGCAGTTCTTC
clone size: -
V gene: TRBV4-3
D gene: -
J gene: TRBJ2-1

CDR3 protein: CASSGTGRKEKLFF
CDR3 DNA: TGTGCCAGCAGCGGGACAGGGCGGAAAGAAAAACTGTTTTTT
clone size: once
V gene: TRBV9
D gene: TRBD1
J gene: TRBJ1-4

CDR3 protein: CASSLRPDRATLHF
CDR3 DNA: TGTGCCAGCAGCTTACGGCCGGACAGGGCAACCCTCCACTTT
clone size: -
V gene: TRBV7-2
D gene: TRBD1
J gene: TRBJ1-6

CDR3 protein: CASSLREGNNEQFF
CDR3 DNA: TGTGCCAGTAGTCTCCGGGAGGGGAACAATGAGCAGTTCTTC
clone size: -
V gene: TRBV19
D gene: TRBD2
J gene: TRBJ2-1

CDR3 protein: CASSNRDLVGYTF
CDR3 DNA: TGTGCCAGCAGTAACAGGGATTTGGTGGGCTACACCTTC
clone size: -
V gene: TRBV6-6
D gene: -
J gene: TRBJ1-2

CDR3 protein: CASSQVGKDLRGTEAFF
CDR3 DNA: TGTGCCAGCAGCCAAGTTGGGAAAGACCTTCGGGGGACTGAAGCTTTCTTT
clone size: -
V gene: TRBV3-1/TRBV3-2
D gene: -
J gene: TRBJ1-1

CDR3 protein: CASSFSYGTGGVAPTYEQYF
CDR3 DNA: TGTGCCAGCAGTTTTTCCTACGGGACAGGGGGCGTGGCGCCCACCTACGAGCAGTACTTC
clone size: -
V gene: TRBV28
D gene: TRBD1
J gene: TRBJ2-7

CDR3 protein: CASSSQTGWYEQYF
CDR3 DNA: TGTGCCAGCAGCTCTCAGACAGGGTGGTACGAGCAGTACTTC
clone size: once
V gene: TRBV7-9
D gene: TRBD1
J gene: TRBJ2-7

CDR3 protein: CASSYDDRGPEAFF
CDR3 DNA: TGTGCCAGCAGTTACGATGACAGGGGACCTGAAGCTTTCTTT
clone size: -
V gene: TRBV6-2/TRBV6-3
D gene: TRBD1
J gene: TRBJ1-1

CDR3 protein: CASSPSRGRGETQYF
CDR3 DNA: TGTGCCAGCAGTCCATCTCGCGGGAGGGGCGAGACCCAGTACTTC
clone size: -
V gene: TRBV11-2
D gene: TRBD2
J gene: TRBJ2-5

CDR3 protein: CASSANLGDRGQGRFF
CDR3 DNA: TGTGCCAGCAGTGCCAATCTAGGGGACAGGGGGCAAGGGCGGTTCTTC
clone size: -
V gene: TRBV6-1
D gene: TRBD1
J gene: TRBJ2-1

CDR3 protein: CASSHGRAGGQETQYF
CDR3 DNA: TGTGCCAGCAGCCACGGGAGGGCGGGGGGCCAAGAGACCCAGTACTTC
clone size: -
V gene: TRBV4-2
D gene: TRBD2
J gene: TRBJ2-5

CDR3 protein: CASSVTRGNTEAFF
CDR3 DNA: TGTGCCAGCAGCGTTACCAGGGGGAACACTGAAGCTTTCTTT
clone size: -
V gene: TRBV7-2
D gene: -
J gene: TRBJ1-1

CDR3 protein: CATSRDPVPGELFF
CDR3 DNA: TGTGCCACCAGCAGAGATCCGGTACCCGGGGAGCTGTTTTTT
clone size: -
V gene: TRBV15
D gene: -
J gene: TRBJ2-2

CDR3 protein: CATSTPGTGGETQYF
CDR3 DNA: TGTGCCACCAGCACCCCCGGGACAGGGGGAGAGACCCAGTACTTC
clone size: once
V gene: TRBV15
D gene: TRBD1
J gene: TRBJ2-5